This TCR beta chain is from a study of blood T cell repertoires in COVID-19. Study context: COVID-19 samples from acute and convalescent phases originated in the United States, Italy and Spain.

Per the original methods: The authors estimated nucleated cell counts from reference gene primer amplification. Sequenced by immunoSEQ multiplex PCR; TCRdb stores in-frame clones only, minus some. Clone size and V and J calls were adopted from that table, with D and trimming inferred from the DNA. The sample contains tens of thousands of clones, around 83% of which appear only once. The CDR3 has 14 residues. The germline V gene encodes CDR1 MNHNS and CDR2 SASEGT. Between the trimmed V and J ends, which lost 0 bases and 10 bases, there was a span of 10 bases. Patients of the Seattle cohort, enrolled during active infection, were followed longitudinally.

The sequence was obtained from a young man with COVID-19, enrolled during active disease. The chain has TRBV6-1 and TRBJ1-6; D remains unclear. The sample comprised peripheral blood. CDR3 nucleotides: TGTGCCAGCAGTGAAGCGCTTGGCCTCTCACCCCTCCACTTT. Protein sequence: CASSEALGLSPLHF.